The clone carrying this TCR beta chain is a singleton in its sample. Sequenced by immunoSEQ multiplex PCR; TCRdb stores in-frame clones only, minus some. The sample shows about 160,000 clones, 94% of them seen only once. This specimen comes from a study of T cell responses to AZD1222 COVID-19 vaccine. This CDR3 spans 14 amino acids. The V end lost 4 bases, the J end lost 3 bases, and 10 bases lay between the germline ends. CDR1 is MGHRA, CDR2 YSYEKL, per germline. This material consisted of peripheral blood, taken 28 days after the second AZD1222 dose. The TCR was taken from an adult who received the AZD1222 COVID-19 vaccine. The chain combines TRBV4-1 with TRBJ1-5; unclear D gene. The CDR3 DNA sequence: TGCGCCAGCAGCCGTGCCAACCTCAATCAGCCCCAGCATTTT. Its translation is CASSRANLNQPQHF.